One TCR beta chain is described in this entry. Authors' methods: Using reference gene primer amplification, nucleated cell counts were estimated. Generated by immunoSEQ multiplex PCR, the TCRdb table keeps only in-frame clones and is missing some. V and J calls and clone size come straight from that table; D and trimming were deduced from the DNA. The sample lists 390,000 or so clones, roughly 89% occurring once. This entry belongs to a study of blood T cell repertoires in COVID-19. About the research overall: Researchers got acute and convalescent COVID-19 samples from the United States, Italy and Spain. T cells, B-cell-depleted T cells, or PBMCs supplied cDNA or gDNA.

Trimming took off 6 bases at V and 7 bases at J, with 7 bases between the two ends. This CDR3 contains 11 residues. Sequences were obtained from peripheral blood. This clonotype originated in a man in his late teens or twenties with active or convalescent COVID-19. This chain links TRBV12-3 or TRBV12-4 with TRBJ1-3; D not resolved. CDR3 sequence reads: CASSPGNTIYF. The DNA for the CDR3 is TGTGCCAGCAGCCCCGGTAACACCATATATTTT.